This T cell receptor beta chain was recorded in a study of T cell responses to AZD1222 COVID-19 vaccine. The germline CDR1 and CDR2 sequences are SGHNT and YYREEE (reference sequence). V lost 0 bases to trimming and J lost 2 bases; unmatched junction nucleotides: 3. The length of the CDR3 is 15 residues. TCRdb's table, derived via immunoSEQ multiplex PCR, lists solely in-frame clones and lacks some. There are 150,000 or so clones in the sample; around 90% occur only once, and approximately 4.7% lies in the top ten. Sample: peripheral blood, taken on day 0 of AZD1222 vaccination. This rearrangement joins TRBV5-4 to TRBJ2-7, with 9 nucleotides matching TRBD2. The source of this sequence is an adult in good health. The CDR3 loop is CASSLGGRATYEQYF. DNA of the CDR3: TGTGCCAGCAGCTTGGGCGGGAGGGCCACCTACGAGCAGTACTTC.